The clone carrying this T cell receptor beta chain appeared a single time. Its antigen is still unknown. These data are taken from a study of CD8+ T cells in alopecia areata. cDNA reverse transcribed from extracted RNA served as the sequencing template. Clones were read by immunoSEQ multiplex PCR, and TCRdb kept only the in-frame ones, dropping some. Of over 200,000 clones listed, around three fifths are singletons. Study-wide points: Scalp sample sequencing also detects resident alphabeta T cells of normal skin. Sharing of TCR sequences between patients (possibly for HLA-related reasons) was less clear than in mice.

Germline V gives CDR1 SGHRS, CDR2 YFSETQ. V lost 3 bases to trimming and J lost 0 bases; unmatched junction nucleotides: 11. The CDR3 sequence is 17 residues long. Treatment meaning: oral pan-JAK inhibitor, 5-10 mg twice daily. The chain links TRBV5-1 to TRBJ2-5, with 7 positions matching TRBD2. The origin of this receptor is a human donor with alopecia areata. The starting material was CD4+ T cells sorted from blood, obtained at week 4, from a patient treated with tofacitinib. The DNA for the CDR3 is TGCGCCAGCAGCTCCCTACCGAGCGGGGACTACCAAGAGACCCAGTACTTC. Protein product: CASSSLPSGDYQETQYF.